This TCR beta chain is from a study of blood T cell repertoires in COVID-19. Libraries were prepared by immunoSEQ multiplex PCR; TCRdb keeps only in-frame clonotypes and omits some of them. Among 60,000 to 70,000 clones listed, around 90% were seen once. Deletions cut 0 bases from V and 8 bases from J, with 16 bases between. The germline gives CDR1 GTSNPN, CDR2 SVGIG (reference sequence). This CDR3 has 15 amino acids. Sequencing input: peripheral blood. The J gene is TRBJ1-4, the V gene TRBV30; D gene unclear. The TCR sequence derives from a human donor with active COVID-19. The donor label of this sample is uncertain. This chain's CDR3 is CAWSVLRGWREKLFF. The CDR3 DNA follows: TGTGCCTGGAGTGTACTTCGAGGGTGGAGAGAAAAACTGTTTTTT.